Sequencing of this T cell receptor (beta chain) was carried out in a study of graft-versus-host responses after intestinal transplantation (dated by TCRdb to the early 2020s). Context from the whole study: The transplants that recipients got were multivisceral, liver-intestinal, or isolated intestinal. All recipients received anti-thymocyte globulin induction followed by maintenance tacrolimus and steroids for around three years. Graft-versus-host and host-versus-graft alloreactive T cell clones were tracked in the graft, circulation and bone marrow after intestinal transplantation using bulk TCR-beta CDR3 sequencing. Alloreactive clones were identified by sequencing pre-transplant mixed lymphocyte reaction products and comparing these products with unstimulated pre-transplant donor and recipient T cells. A cohort of fewer than 25 intestinal transplant recipients, including one retransplant, was enrolled, and 3 patients lacking pretransplant specimens were excluded. Donor T cell macrochimerism was defined as a peak of at least 4% donor T cells among recipient peripheral blood mononuclear cells. Samples from a few later patients were sequenced in-house on an Illumina MiSeq with MiXCR processing rather than by the commercial service.

Sample time point, as interpreted from the label and publication: cells obtained before transplantation from donor or recipient. CD3+CD4+ and CD3+CD8+ populations were FACS-sorted from unstimulated pre-transplant donor and recipient cells taken from spleen or lymph nodes. Here is what the overall study found, with its caveats: GvH clones were detected in recipient bone marrow, and some of these GvH clones were observed earlier in ileal mucosa or blood, consistent with an intestinal mucosal origin. Early after transplant, declines in HvG clones were associated with peak levels of circulating GvH clones. The relatively low number and heterogeneity of intestinal transplant patients limited the conclusions. In patients with donor T cell macrochimerism, the allografts had high GvH to HvG T cell clonal ratios.

Concerning this clone: What antigen it recognizes has not been identified. Per-nucleotide qualities are absent, and no much larger clonotype sits a single base away.

Libraries came from the immunoSEQ multiplex PCR assay. In most patients, genomic DNA was isolated using the Qiagen DNeasy Blood and Tissue Kit and sent frozen to Adaptive Biotechnologies for TCR sequencing. For most patients, high-throughput TCR-beta CDR3 sequencing of genomic DNA was performed by Adaptive Biotechnologies. Concerning the study's data processing: TCR sequencing data were retrieved from Adaptive's ImmunoSEQ software for around 18 patients, whereas a few other patients were processed with MiXCR and VDJtools. To correct CD4 versus CD8 sorting errors, sequences present in both subsets at a frequency ratio below 5:1 were removed. CDR3 nucleotide sequences shared between donor and recipient were removed because their origin could not be assigned. Alloreactive clones required at least 2-fold expansion over unstimulated cells and minimum CFSE-low frequency of 0.002% (template counts) or 0.001% (read counts). Clones were considered mappable if detected in sequenced pre-transplant spleen, lymph node, or MLR CFSE-low populations of the donor or recipient. The cumulative frequency of alloreactive clones was calculated as a percentage of all sequences, weighted by copy number. TCRdb provides this immuneACCESS table in a form limited to in-frame rearrangements. Some clones are lacking; in checked studies, under half of them reflect an unresolved V gene, and why the rest are absent is not known. V and J calls and clone size are those listed in that table; D and trimming were worked out from the DNA. Across this sample there are 95,000 to 110,000 clones, with over 80% seen only once. The ten top clones hold around 0.76% of the sample.

The specimen was unstimulated CD4+ T cells sorted from spleen or lymph node cells, collected before transplant. The clonotype originates from a human donor who was the organ donor for an intestinal transplant.

CDR3 protein: CASSSSSAGELFF. The bases read TGTGCCAGCAGTTCTTCTTCCGCCGGGGAGCTGTTTTTT. Here the chain combines TRBV6-1 and TRBJ2-2; the D gene cannot be named for sure. V loses 5 bases of germline sequence and J loses 6 bases, and the interval between the two ends is 10 bases. The germline V gene yields MNHNS for CDR1 and SASEGT for CDR2. The CDR3 runs 13 amino acids, cysteine and phenylalanine included. Of all the DNA, just the CDR3 is kept, 39 bases in frame from base 1.